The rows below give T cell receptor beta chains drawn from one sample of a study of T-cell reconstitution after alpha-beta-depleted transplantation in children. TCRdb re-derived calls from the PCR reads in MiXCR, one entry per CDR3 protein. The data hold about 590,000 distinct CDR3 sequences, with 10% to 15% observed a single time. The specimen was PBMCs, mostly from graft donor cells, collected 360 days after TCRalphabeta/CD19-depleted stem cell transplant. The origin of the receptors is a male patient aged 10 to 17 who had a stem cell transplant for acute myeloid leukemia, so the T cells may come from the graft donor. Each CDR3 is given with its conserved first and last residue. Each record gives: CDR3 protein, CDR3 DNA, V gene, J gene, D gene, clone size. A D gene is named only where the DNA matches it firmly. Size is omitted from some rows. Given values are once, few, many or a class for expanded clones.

CDR3: CASLAEPISSYEQYF; DNA: TGTGCCTCACTAGCGGAGCCCATTAGCTCCTACGAGCAGTACTTC; V: TRBV7-8; J: TRBJ2-7; D: TRBD2; size: many
CDR3: CASSPGGTPVYF; DNA: TGCGCCAGCAGCCCCGGTGGGACCCCCGTGTACTTC; V: TRBV4-3; J: TRBJ2-5; D: -; size: -
CDR3: CASGLGTANTGELFF; DNA: TGTGCCAGCGGCCTTGGGACAGCGAACACCGGGGAGCTGTTTTTT; V: TRBV25-1; J: TRBJ2-2; D: TRBD1; size: -
CDR3: CASSVEQFWSYEQYF; DNA: TGTGCCAGCAGCGTAGAGCAGTTTTGGTCCTACGAGCAGTACTTC; V: TRBV9; J: TRBJ2-7; D: -; size: few
CDR3: CASSPREGAKNIQYF; DNA: TGTGCCAGCAGCCCCCGGGAGGGGGCCAAAAACATTCAGTACTTC; V: TRBV7-3; J: TRBJ2-4; D: TRBD2; size: many
CDR3: CASTYRANTEAFF; DNA: TGTGCCAGTACCTACAGGGCGAACACTGAAGCTTTCTTT; V: TRBV6-6; J: TRBJ1-1; D: -; size: few
CDR3: CASSSISRTSGPYNEQFF; DNA: TGTGCCAGCAGTTCTATATCTCGGACTAGCGGTCCCTACAATGAGCAGTTCTTC; V: TRBV6-5; J: TRBJ2-1; D: TRBD2; size: few
CDR3: CAISELGTSGSDKDTQYF; DNA: TGTGCCATCAGTGAGTTAGGGACTAGCGGGAGCGATAAAGATACGCAGTATTTT; V: TRBV10-3; J: TRBJ2-3; D: TRBD2; size: -
CDR3: CASSFLPSSGANVLTF; DNA: TGTGCCAGCAGCTTTCTTCCGAGCTCTGGGGCCAACGTCCTGACTTTC; V: TRBV7-3; J: TRBJ2-6; D: -; size: few
CDR3: CASSLNNPYEQYF; DNA: TGTGCCAGCAGTTTGAACAATCCCTACGAGCAGTACTTC; V: TRBV28; J: TRBJ2-7; D: -; size: -
CDR3: CASSFTTGPRTDTQYF; DNA: TGTGCCAGCAGTTTCACGACAGGCCCCCGCACAGATACGCAGTATTTT; V: TRBV28; J: TRBJ2-3; D: -; size: few